This record looks at one TCR beta chain sequence and its context. Antigen: not known. Following extraction, RNA underwent reverse transcription to cDNA, which served as the sequencing template. Sequenced by immunoSEQ multiplex PCR; TCRdb stores in-frame clones only, minus some. The sample lists 170,000 or so clones, roughly 65% occurring once. Trimming removed 4 bases at V and 7 bases at J, with 11 bases between. Germline-derived CDR1 and CDR2 are SGDLS and YYNGEE. The CDR3 consists of 12 residues. This record comes from a study of CD8+ T cells in alopecia areata. For the study at large: Patients given treatment had severity scored by the percentage of scalp area affected. Regarding the study as a whole: Among the 100 top clones, expanded CD8+ clones, like scalp clonality, were significantly decreased by tofacitinib.

The treatment is: oral pan-JAK inhibitor, 5-10 mg twice daily. The source was CD4+ T cells sorted from blood, collected at week 4, from a patient treated with tofacitinib. The V call is TRBV9, the J call TRBJ2-5; D remains ambiguous. The source is a human donor with alopecia areata. This CDR3 is CASSPEFGTQYF. The CDR3 DNA sequence: TGTGCCAGCAGCCCCGAGTTCGGGACCCAGTACTTC. Full variable domain (rest looked up from reference TRBV9 and TRBJ2-5): DSGVTQTPKHLITATGQRVTLRCSPRSGDLSVYWYQQSLDQGLQFLIQYYNGEERAKGNILERFSAQQFPDLHSELNLSSLELGDSALYFCASSPEFGTQYFGPGTRLLVL.